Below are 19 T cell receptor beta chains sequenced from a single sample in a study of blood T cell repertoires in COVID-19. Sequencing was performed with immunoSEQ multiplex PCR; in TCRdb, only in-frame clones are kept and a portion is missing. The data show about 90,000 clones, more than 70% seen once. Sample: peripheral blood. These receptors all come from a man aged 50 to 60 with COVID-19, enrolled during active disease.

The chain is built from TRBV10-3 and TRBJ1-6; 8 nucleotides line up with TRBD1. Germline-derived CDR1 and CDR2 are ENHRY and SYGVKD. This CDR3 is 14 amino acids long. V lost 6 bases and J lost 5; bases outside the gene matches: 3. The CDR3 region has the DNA TGTGCCATCAGACAACAGGGGGATAATTCACCCCTCCACTTT. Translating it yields CAIRQQGDNSPLHF.

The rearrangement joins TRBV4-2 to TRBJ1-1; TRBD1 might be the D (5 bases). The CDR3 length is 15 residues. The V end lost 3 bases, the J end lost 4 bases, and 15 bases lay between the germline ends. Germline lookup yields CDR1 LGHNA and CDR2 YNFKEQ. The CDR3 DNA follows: TGTGCCAGCAGCCAGGGGGGGGAGTGGGGCACTGAAGCTTTCTTT. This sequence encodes CASSQGGEWGTEAFF.

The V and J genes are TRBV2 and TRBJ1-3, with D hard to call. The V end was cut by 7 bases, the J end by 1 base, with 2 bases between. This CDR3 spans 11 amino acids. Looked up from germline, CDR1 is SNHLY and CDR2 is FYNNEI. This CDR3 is CASTSGNTIYF. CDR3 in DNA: TGTGCCAGCACTTCTGGAAACACCATATATTTT. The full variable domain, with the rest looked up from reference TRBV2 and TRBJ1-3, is EPEVTQTPSHQVTQMGQEVILRCVPISNHLYFYWYRQILGQKVEFLVSFYNNEISEKSEIFDDQFSVERPDGSNFTLKIRSTKLEDSAMYFCASTSGNTIYFGEGSWLTVV.

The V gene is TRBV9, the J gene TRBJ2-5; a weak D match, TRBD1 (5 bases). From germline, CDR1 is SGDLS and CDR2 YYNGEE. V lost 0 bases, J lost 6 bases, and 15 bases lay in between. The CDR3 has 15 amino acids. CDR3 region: CASSVDLGVGKTQYF. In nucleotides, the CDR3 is TGTGCCAGCAGCGTAGATTTAGGGGTAGGAAAGACCCAGTACTTC.

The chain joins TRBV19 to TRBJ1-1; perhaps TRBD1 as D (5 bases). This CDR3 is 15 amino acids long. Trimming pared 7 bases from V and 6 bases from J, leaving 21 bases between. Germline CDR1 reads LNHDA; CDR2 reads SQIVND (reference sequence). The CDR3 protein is CASILGVGRNAEAFF. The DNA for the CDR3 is TGTGCCAGTATTTTAGGGGTGGGAAGAAACGCTGAAGCTTTCTTT. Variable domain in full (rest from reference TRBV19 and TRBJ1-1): DGGITQSPKYLFRKEGQNVTLSCEQNLNHDAMYWYRQDPGQGLRLIYYSQIVNDFQKGDIAEGYSVSREKKESFPLTVTSAQKNPTAFYLCASILGVGRNAEAFFGQGTRLTVV.

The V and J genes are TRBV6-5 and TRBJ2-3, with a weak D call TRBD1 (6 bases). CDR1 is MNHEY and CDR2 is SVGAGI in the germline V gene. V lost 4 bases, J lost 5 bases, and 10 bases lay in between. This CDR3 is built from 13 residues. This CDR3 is CASSWTVEDTQYF. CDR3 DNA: TGTGCCAGCAGTTGGACAGTGGAAGATACGCAGTATTTT.

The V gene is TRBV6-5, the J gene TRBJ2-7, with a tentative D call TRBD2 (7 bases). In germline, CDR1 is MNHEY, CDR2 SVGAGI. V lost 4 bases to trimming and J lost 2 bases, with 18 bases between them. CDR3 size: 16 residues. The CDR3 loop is CASSSQTRGGTYEQYF. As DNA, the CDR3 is TGTGCCAGCAGTTCCCAGACGAGGGGGGGGACCTACGAGCAGTACTTC.

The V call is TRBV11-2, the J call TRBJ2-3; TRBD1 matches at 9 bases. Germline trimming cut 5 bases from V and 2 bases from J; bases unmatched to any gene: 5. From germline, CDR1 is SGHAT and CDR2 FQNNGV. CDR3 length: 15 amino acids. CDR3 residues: CASSQTGGFTDTQYF. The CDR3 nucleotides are TGTGCCAGCAGCCAGACAGGGGGGTTCACAGATACGCAGTATTTT. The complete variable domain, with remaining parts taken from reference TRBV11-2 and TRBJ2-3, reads EAGVAQSPRYKIIEKRQSVAFWCNPISGHATLYWYQQILGQGPKLLIQFQNNGVVDDSQLPKDRFSAERLKGVDSTLKIQPAKLEDSAVYLCASSQTGGFTDTQYFGPGTRLTVL.

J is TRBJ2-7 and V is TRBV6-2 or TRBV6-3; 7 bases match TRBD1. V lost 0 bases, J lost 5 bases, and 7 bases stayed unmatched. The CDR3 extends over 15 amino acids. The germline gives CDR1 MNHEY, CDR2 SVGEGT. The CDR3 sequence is CASSYSRSGGNEQYF. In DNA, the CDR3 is TGTGCCAGCAGTTACTCGAGGTCAGGGGGTAACGAGCAGTACTTC.

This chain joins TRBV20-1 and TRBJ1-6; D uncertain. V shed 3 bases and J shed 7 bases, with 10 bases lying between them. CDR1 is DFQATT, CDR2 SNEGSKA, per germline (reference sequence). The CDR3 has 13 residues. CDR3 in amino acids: CSASPGFNSPLHF. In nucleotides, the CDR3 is TGCAGTGCTAGTCCCGGGTTCAATTCACCCCTCCACTTT.

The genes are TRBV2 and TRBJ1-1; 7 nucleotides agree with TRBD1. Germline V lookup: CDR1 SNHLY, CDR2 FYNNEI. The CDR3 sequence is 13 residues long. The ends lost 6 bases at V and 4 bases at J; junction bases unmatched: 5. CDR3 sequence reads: CASRDRVGTEAFF. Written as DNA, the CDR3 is TGTGCCAGCAGAGACAGGGTGGGCACTGAAGCTTTCTTT. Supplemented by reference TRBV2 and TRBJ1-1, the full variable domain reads EPEVTQTPSHQVTQMGQEVILRCVPISNHLYFYWYRQILGQKVEFLVSFYNNEISEKSEIFDDQFSVERPDGSNFTLKIRSTKLEDSAMYFCASRDRVGTEAFFGQGTRLTVV.

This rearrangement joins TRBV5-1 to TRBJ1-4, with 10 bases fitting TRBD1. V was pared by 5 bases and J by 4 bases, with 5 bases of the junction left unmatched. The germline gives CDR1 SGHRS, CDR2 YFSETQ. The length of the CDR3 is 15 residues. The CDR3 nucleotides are TGCGCCAGCAGACTAGGGACAGGGGATAATGAAAAACTGTTTTTT. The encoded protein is CASRLGTGDNEKLFF.

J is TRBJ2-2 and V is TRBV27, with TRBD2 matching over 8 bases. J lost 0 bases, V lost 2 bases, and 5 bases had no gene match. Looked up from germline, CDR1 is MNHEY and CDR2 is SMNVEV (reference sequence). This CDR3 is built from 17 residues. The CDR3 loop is CASSLSGGHPNTGELFF. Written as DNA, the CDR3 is TGTGCCAGCAGTTTAAGCGGGGGCCACCCGAACACCGGGGAGCTGTTTTTT.

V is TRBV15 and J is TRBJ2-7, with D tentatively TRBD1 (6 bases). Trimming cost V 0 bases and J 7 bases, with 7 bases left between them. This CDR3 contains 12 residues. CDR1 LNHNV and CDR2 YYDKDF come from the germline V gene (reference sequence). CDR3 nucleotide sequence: TGTGCCACCAGCAGAGAAGGGGGAGAGCAGTACTTC. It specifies CATSREGGEQYF.

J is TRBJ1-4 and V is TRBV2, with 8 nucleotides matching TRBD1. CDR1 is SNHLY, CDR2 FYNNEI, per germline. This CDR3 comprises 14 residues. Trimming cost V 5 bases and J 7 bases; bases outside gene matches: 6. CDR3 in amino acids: CASSPGGGGEKLFF. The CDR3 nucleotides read TGTGCCAGCAGTCCAGGGGGCGGTGGTGAAAAACTGTTTTTT.

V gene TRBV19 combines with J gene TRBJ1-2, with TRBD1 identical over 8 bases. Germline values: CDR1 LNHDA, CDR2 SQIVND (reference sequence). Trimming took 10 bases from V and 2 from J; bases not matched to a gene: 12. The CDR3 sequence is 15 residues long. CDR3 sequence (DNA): TGTGCCACCCGGGACAGGACAAGAACAAACTATGGCTACACCTTC. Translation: CATRDRTRTNYGYTF.

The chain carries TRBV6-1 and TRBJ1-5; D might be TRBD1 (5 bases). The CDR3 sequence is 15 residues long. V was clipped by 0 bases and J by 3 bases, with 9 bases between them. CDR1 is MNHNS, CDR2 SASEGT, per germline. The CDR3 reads CASSEAGGDNQPQHF. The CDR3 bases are TGTGCCAGCAGTGAAGCAGGAGGGGACAATCAGCCCCAGCATTTT.

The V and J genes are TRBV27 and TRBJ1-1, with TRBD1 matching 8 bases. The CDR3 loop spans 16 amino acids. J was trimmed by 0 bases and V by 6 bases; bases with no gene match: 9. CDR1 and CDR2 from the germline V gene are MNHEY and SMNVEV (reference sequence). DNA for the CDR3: TGTGCCAGCAGCCAAGACAGGGGCAGATTGAACACTGAAGCTTTCTTT. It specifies CASSQDRGRLNTEAFF.

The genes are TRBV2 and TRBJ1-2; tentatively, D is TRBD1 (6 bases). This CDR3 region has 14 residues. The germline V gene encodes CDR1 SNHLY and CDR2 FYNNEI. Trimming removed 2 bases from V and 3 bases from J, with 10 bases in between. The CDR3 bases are TGTGCCAGCAGTGAATTTGGGGGCGACTATGGCTACACCTTC. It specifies CASSEFGGDYGYTF.